These T cell receptor beta chains were read from a single sample in a study of T cells in localized non-small cell lung cancer. Produced via immunoSEQ multiplex PCR; TCRdb's table is partial and in-frame only. The sample contains about 12,000 clones, about 86% of which appear only once. Material: peripheral blood, obtained before any cancer treatment. The receptors originated from an older male donor with stage III lung adenocarcinoma. Both conserved end residues are part of each CDR3. Fields, in order: V gene, J gene, D gene, clone size, CDR3 DNA, CDR3 protein. D genes are given only for firm matches. Some rows mark clone size as missing; the rest say once, few, many or name a class of expanded clone.

>TRBV5-8|TRBJ1-2|TRBD1|NA
TGTGCCAGCAGCTTGACAGGGGGCGCCGGTATCTATGGCTACACCTTC
CASSLTGGAGIYGYTF
>TRBV9|TRBJ2-7|TRBD2|NA
TGTGCCAGCAGTCGAGGGAGAACAGCGGGGTACTACGAGCAGTACTTC
CASSRGRTAGYYEQYF
>TRBV6-5|TRBJ1-1|NA|NA
TGTGCCAGCAGTTACTCAGACAGATTGAGTACTGAAGCTTTCTTT
CASSYSDRLSTEAFF
>TRBV7-9|TRBJ2-3|TRBD2|NA
TGTGCCAGCAGCTTAGATCGAGCGGGAACAGATACGCAGTATTTT
CASSLDRAGTDTQYF
>TRBV5-1|TRBJ2-1|TRBD2|NA
TGCGCCAGCAGCTTAGGACTAGGTAGCGGGAGGGACAATGAGCAGTTCTTC
CASSLGLGSGRDNEQFF
>TRBV5-5|TRBJ1-1|TRBD1|NA
TGTGCCAGCAGTTACCGGGACAGTTGGAACACTGAAGCTTTCTTT
CASSYRDSWNTEAFF
>TRBV19|TRBJ1-1|NA|NA
TGTGCCAGTAGTATACAGGCGAGCGTTATGAACACTGAAGCTTTCTTT
CASSIQASVMNTEAFF
>TRBV5-1|TRBJ2-7|NA|NA
TGCGCCAGCAGCTTGAGTGTGGTCTACGAGCAGTACTTC
CASSLSVVYEQYF
>TRBV19|TRBJ2-2|NA|once
TGTGCCAGTAATCTTGGCGGGGAGCTGTTTTTT
CASNLGGELFF
>TRBV21-1|TRBJ1-5|NA|NA
TGTGCCAGCAGCAAAGCGGATCAGCCCCAGCATTTT
CASSKADQPQHF
>TRBV18|TRBJ2-5|TRBD2|NA
TGTGCCAGCTCACCGAACAGCGGGAGAGGAGAGACCCAGTACTTC
CASSPNSGRGETQYF
>TRBV30|TRBJ1-5|NA|NA
TGTGCCTGGAGTGTACGAAGGGGGTGGGGGAATCAGCCCCAGCATTTT
CAWSVRRGWGNQPQHF
>TRBV5-1|TRBJ2-3|NA|NA
TGCGCCAGCAGCTTGTGGGTTAGGGGGGGAGATACGCAGTATTTT
CASSLWVRGGDTQYF
>TRBV18|TRBJ1-3|NA|NA
TGTGCCAGCTCACCGAGTGGACAGAGCTCTGGAAACACCATATATTTT
CASSPSGQSSGNTIYF
>TRBV7-6|TRBJ2-7|TRBD2|NA
TGTGCCAGCAGCCTGACTAGCGGGAGCTACGAGCAGTACTTC
CASSLTSGSYEQYF
>TRBV30|TRBJ1-5|NA|NA
TGTGCCTGGAGTGCTCGAGGGGGGATAGGCACGAATCAGCCCCAGCATTTT
CAWSARGGIGTNQPQHF
>TRBV6-1|TRBJ2-7|NA|NA
TGTGCCAGCAGCAGGGGGGGGTACTACGAGCAGTACTTC
CASSRGGYYEQYF
>TRBV19|TRBJ2-1|TRBD2|NA
TGTGCCAGTAGTACCCTAGTAACGGGAGGCGGGTACAATGAGCAGTTCTTC
CASSTLVTGGGYNEQFF
>TRBV18|TRBJ1-4|NA|NA
TGTGCCAGCTCACCACCGGTCAGGGCCGACGGAAAACTGTTTTTT
CASSPPVRADGKLFF
>TRBV30|TRBJ1-1|NA|NA
TGTGCCTGGAGCGAGGGATTTAACACTGAAGCTTTCTTT
CAWSEGFNTEAFF
>TRBV7-9|TRBJ1-5|NA|NA
TGTGCCAGCAGCCGCGGGACGAATCAGCCCCAGCATTTT
CASSRGTNQPQHF
>TRBV30|TRBJ2-2|TRBD2|NA
TGTGCCTGGAGTCGTAGCGGGAACGCTGGGGAGCTGTTTTTT
CAWSRSGNAGELFF
>TRBV6-1|TRBJ2-1|NA|NA
TGTGCCAGCAGTGAGCCGATTTACAATGAGCAGTTCTTC
CASSEPIYNEQFF
>TRBV12-5|TRBJ2-1|TRBD1|once
TGTGCTAGTGGTTTGAACAGGGGCTCCTACAATGAGCAGTTCTTC
CASGLNRGSYNEQFF
>TRBV9|TRBJ1-6|NA|NA
TGTGCCAGCAGCGCAGGTCGGGTCGATTCTTCACCCCTCCACTTT
CASSAGRVDSSPLHF
>TRBV5-8|TRBJ2-3|TRBD2|NA
TGTGCCAGCAGCTTTCGCGGGGGGCTCGCCGGTACGCAGTATTTT
CASSFRGGLAGTQYF
>TRBV4-1|TRBJ2-1|NA|NA
TGCGCCAGCAGCCAAGAATGGGGGGGCTTTGAGCAGTTCTTC
CASSQEWGGFEQFF
>TRBV27|TRBJ2-5|TRBD2|NA
TGTGCCAGCAGTTGGGGACTAGCGGGACAAGAGACCCAGTACTTC
CASSWGLAGQETQYF
>TRBV27|TRBJ1-1|NA|NA
TGTGCCAGCAGTCAGGGTCGGAACACTGAAGCTTTCTTT
CASSQGRNTEAFF
>TRBV30|TRBJ1-2|NA|NA
TGTGCCTGGAGTGCACAGGGAGGTAATGGCTACACCTTC
CAWSAQGGNGYTF
>TRBV7-2|TRBJ1-2|TRBD1|NA
TGTGCCGTAAGGACAGGGGGCGGCCTTGGCTACACCTTC
CAVRTGGGLGYTF
>TRBV11-2|TRBJ1-2|NA|NA
TGTGCCAGCAGCGGAACCCGGGGGGCGCAGGGCTACACCTTC
CASSGTRGAQGYTF
>TRBV5-1|TRBJ2-7|TRBD1|NA
TGCGCCAGCAGCACCGGGACAGGACCTCCCTACGAGCAGTACTTC
CASSTGTGPPYEQYF
>TRBV10-2|TRBJ1-2|NA|NA
TGCGCCTGCCGGGCGGACTATGGCTACACCTTC
CACRADYGYTF
>TRBV4-1|TRBJ1-6|NA|NA
TGCGCCAGCAGCGCCGGGAGCCCCACGAGCGATTCACCCCTCCACTTT
CASSAGSPTSDSPLHF
>TRBV4-1|TRBJ1-2|TRBD1|NA
TGCGCCAGCAGCCAGGGTTACCAGACGACAGGGCCCTTGGGCTACACCTTC
CASSQGYQTTGPLGYTF
>TRBV5-5|TRBJ1-1|TRBD1|NA
TGTGCCAGCAGCCAAGACAGGGGGCTCGGAGCTTTCTTT
CASSQDRGLGAFF
>TRBV5-4|TRBJ2-2|NA|NA
TGTGCCAGCAGCCCGGACCGAACCGGGGAGCTGTTTTTT
CASSPDRTGELFF
>TRBV6-5|TRBJ2-2|TRBD1|NA
TGTGCCAGCAAGAGCGGACAGGTGGTAACCGGGGAGCTGTTTTTT
CASKSGQVVTGELFF
>TRBV5-1|TRBJ2-1|TRBD1|NA
TGCGCCAGCACGCCCACTACAGGGGACAACAATGAGCAGTTCTTC
CASTPTTGDNNEQFF
>TRBV5-4|TRBJ1-4|TRBD1|NA
TGTGCCAGCAGCCAGCCAGGGGGGGACGAAAAACTGTTTTTT
CASSQPGGDEKLFF
>TRBV6-5|TRBJ2-7|NA|NA
TGTGCCAGCAGTTCCTGGCCAGAGTCCTACGAGCAGTACTTC
CASSSWPESYEQYF
>TRBV7-9|TRBJ2-7|NA|NA
TGTGCCAGCAGCTTAGGGGGCTTTGGCGAGCAGTACTTC
CASSLGGFGEQYF
>TRBV19|TRBJ1-1|NA|NA
TGTGCCAGTAGTATTCTCCCTCAGGGGATTAGGACTGAAGCTTTCTTT
CASSILPQGIRTEAFF
>TRBV5-1|TRBJ2-7|TRBD2|once
TGCGCCAGCTCGACTAGCGGGGTATCCTACGAGCAGTACTTC
CASSTSGVSYEQYF
>TRBV7-2|TRBJ1-1|NA|NA
TGTGCCAGCAGCCCCCCGCCCAACACTGAAGCTTTCTTT
CASSPPPNTEAFF
>TRBV6-5|TRBJ1-6|NA|few
TGTGCCAGCAGTTACTCGCAGGGCTTAGGTTCACCCCTCCACTTT
CASSYSQGLGSPLHF
>TRBV11-3|TRBJ2-1|NA|NA
TGTGCCAGCAGCTTCGGAGTAGCCGACAATGAGCAGTTCTTC
CASSFGVADNEQFF
>TRBV11-2|TRBJ1-2|NA|once
TGTGCCAGCAGCTATCGGACAGCGACCTATGGCTACACCTTC
CASSYRTATYGYTF
>TRBV7-6|TRBJ1-3|TRBD1|NA
TGTGCCAGCAGCAACCCGGGACAGTTTGGAAACACCATATATTTT
CASSNPGQFGNTIYF
>TRBV29-1|TRBJ1-2|NA|NA
TGCAGCGGGGGGGAGCCGGGGGGATATGGCTACACCTTC
CSGGEPGGYGYTF
>TRBV2|TRBJ2-5|NA|NA
TGTGCCAGCAGTCCCCCCAGAGGGCAGAGAGAGACCCAGTACTTC
CASSPPRGQRETQYF
>TRBV5-1|TRBJ1-1|NA|NA
TGCGCCAGCAGCCGAGTGGGGAGCACTGAAGCTTTCTTT
CASSRVGSTEAFF
>TRBV6-5|TRBJ2-2|TRBD2|NA
TGTGCCAGCAGTTACTCTGCGGGGGAACTAGCGGGAGATCTGTTTTTT
CASSYSAGELAGDLFF
>TRBV7-2|TRBJ2-5|TRBD1|large
TGTGCCAGCAGCTTTACAGGGGGAGAGACCCAGTACTTC
CASSFTGGETQYF
>TRBV19|TRBJ1-2|NA|NA
TGTGCCAGTAGTATTGGAGGGGCAAGCGGCTACACCTTC
CASSIGGASGYTF
>TRBV7-9|TRBJ1-2|TRBD1|NA
TGTGCCAGCAGCTCCCGGGACAGGAACTATGGCTACACCTTC
CASSSRDRNYGYTF